These 10 T cell receptor beta chains were all obtained from the same sample, sequenced in a study of blood T cell repertoires in COVID-19. Some clones are missing from TCRdb's copy, which holds only in-frame ones; the method was immunoSEQ multiplex PCR. The repertoire consists of about 90,000 clones, with about 80% occurring once and the leading ten covering approximately 6.8%. Input material: peripheral blood. The receptors come from a man between 65 and 80 years old with acute or convalescent COVID-19.

The chain is built from TRBV3-1 (or the pseudogene TRBV3-2) and TRBJ1-2, with TRBD1 matching 8 bases. Germline CDR1 LGHDT, CDR2 YNNKEL (reference sequence). V gave up 3 bases and J gave up 1 base; unmatched junction bases: 7. The CDR3 consists of 16 residues. The CDR3, as DNA: TGTGCCAGCAGCCAGGGTCTCGGACAGGGTAACTATGGCTACACCTTC. Translation: CASSQGLGQGNYGYTF.

This clone was observed once. This rearrangement joins TRBV7-2 to TRBJ2-3; 10 positions agree with TRBD1. V was clipped by 0 bases and J by 6 bases; unmatched bases: 3. CDR1 is SGHTA, CDR2 FQGNSA, per germline. The CDR3 runs to 15 residues. Here the CDR3 DNA reads TGTGCCAGCAGCTTAGCGACAGGGGGCTGGGATACGCAGTATTTT. Translating it yields CASSLATGGWDTQYF.

This clone has just one count. This chain links TRBV29-1 with TRBJ2-2, with a tentative D call TRBD1 (5 bases). V lost 8 bases, J lost 6 bases, and 16 bases lay in between. The CDR3 consists of 13 residues. Germline V CDR1 and CDR2: SQVTM, ANQGSEA. For the CDR3, the DNA is TGCAGCCACGCGCCAGGGTACCCCGGGGAGCTGTTTTTT. Residues: CSHAPGYPGELFF.

This clone has more than one count but fewer than ten. The J gene is TRBJ2-1, the V gene TRBV7-2, with 11 bases aligning to TRBD2. Losses at the gene ends were 1 base for V and 6 bases for J; bases not matched to a gene: 2. The CDR3 contains 15 residues. CDR1 SGHTA and CDR2 FQGNSA come from the germline V gene. CDR3 sequence (DNA): TGTGCCAGCAGCTTAGTAGCGGGGGGGCTCAATGAGCAGTTCTTC. It encodes CASSLVAGGLNEQFF.

This clone was counted only a few times. V is TRBV9 and J is TRBJ1-3; weak D call: TRBD1 (5 bases). CDR3 length: 14 residues. Trimming removed 3 bases from V and 0 bases from J, with 7 bases in between. CDR1 and CDR2 (germline): SGDLS, YYNGEE. The CDR3 here is CASSADISGNTIYF. The CDR3 DNA is TGTGCCAGCAGCGCGGACATCTCTGGAAACACCATATATTTT.

This clone occurred a few times. V is TRBV6-4 and J is TRBJ1-6; TRBD1 might be the D (6 bases). With 4 bases removed from V and 5 bases from J, the gap between germline ends came to 6 bases. Looked up from germline, CDR1 is MRHNA and CDR2 is SNTAGT. CDR3 length equals 13 residues. DNA for the CDR3: TGTGCCAGCAGTGCAGGGGATAATTCACCCCTCCACTTT. This codes for CASSAGDNSPLHF.

The J gene is TRBJ1-6, the V gene TRBV5-1; no reliable D call. The germline V gene has CDR1 SGHRS and CDR2 YFSETQ. CDR3 length equals 15 residues. Trimming left V 1 base short and J 5 bases short, with 10 bases between. CDR3 amino acids: CASSLRTENNSPLHF. The CDR3 nucleotides read TGCGCCAGCAGCTTGCGTACAGAGAATAATTCACCCCTCCACTTT.

The V call is TRBV10-3, the J call TRBJ1-2; a possible D gene is TRBD1 (6 bases). The CDR3 has 13 amino acids. Trimming cost V 3 bases and J 4 bases, with 9 bases left between them. From germline, CDR1 is ENHRY and CDR2 SYGVKD. CDR3: CAISERTVYGYTF. The CDR3 nucleotides are TGTGCCATCAGTGAAAGGACAGTCTATGGCTACACCTTC.

The chain employs TRBV6-5 and TRBJ1-2; 7 bases line up with TRBD1. V shed 6 bases, J shed 8 bases, and the junction held 12 bases outside the gene matches. Germline V gene sequence: CDR1 MNHEY, CDR2 SVGAGI. CDR3 length equals 14 residues. The DNA for the CDR3 is TGTGCCAGCAGAACCTTGGAACAGGGGCGAGGCTACACCTTC. It codes for CASRTLEQGRGYTF.

This clone was counted a few times. The rearrangement joins TRBV30 to TRBJ2-6; TRBD1 is a possible D gene (6 bases). In germline, CDR1 is GTSNPN, CDR2 SVGIG (reference sequence). Trimming took 8 bases from V and 0 from J, leaving 8 bases between them. This CDR3 region has 13 residues. The DNA for the CDR3 is TGTGCCCAAGGGGGCTCTGGGGCCAACGTCCTGACTTTC. This gives the protein CAQGGSGANVLTF. Based on the CDR3 plus reference TRBV30 and TRBJ2-6, the full variable domain is SQTIHQWPATLVQPVGSPLSLECTVEGTSNPNLYWYRQAAGRGLQLLFYSVGIGQISSEVPQNLSASRPQDRQFILSSKKLLLSDSGFYLCAQGGSGANVLTFGAGSRLTVL.